This T cell receptor beta chain comes out of a study of T cells in Graves' hyperthyroidism and ophthalmopathy. Study summary: Peripheral blood collection took place at initial diagnosis, before any treatment. General study points: Most thyroid clonotypes expanded above 0.001 appeared in blood too.

The investigators amplified TCR beta CDR3 regions from RNA transcripts. With the HTBI primer set, the TCR CDR3 went through a first round of RT-PCR. TCRdb passed the multiplex PCR reads through MiXCR, listing each CDR3 protein once. The profile shows some 500,000 distinct CDR3 sequences, around an eighth of them singletons. In regard to this clonotype: Its antigen is not known.

Germline CDR1 reads SGDLS; CDR2 reads YYNGEE. This CDR3 has 16 amino acids. V was clipped by 4 bases and J by 5 bases; unmatched bases: 9. Thyroid ultrasound and orbital computed tomography, with clinical symptoms and serum thyroxine and TRAb, informed diagnoses. Sequencing used blood. The V gene is TRBV9, the J gene TRBJ2-2; 9 bases map to TRBD2. The TCR originated in a woman younger than 30 with Graves' hyperthyroidism. CDR3 nucleotide sequence: TGTGCCAGCAGCATCTTCGGGCTAGCGGGAACCGGGGAGCTGTTTTTT. Protein: CASSIFGLAGTGELFF.